Presented here are 30 T cell receptor beta chains from one specimen sequenced in a study of CD4 T cells in relation to SARS-CoV-2 and coronaviruses. Unexposed donor CD4+ T cells date from 2011-2018, before the COVID-19 pandemic. The cells were cultured for over eight days before CD4+ T cells were isolated. Antigens of these TCRs are unknown. TCRdb keeps only in-frame clones here, not all; method: immunoSEQ multiplex PCR. In the table there are roughly 16,000 clones, over 65% of which are singletons. Sequenced input: CD4+ T cells from PBMCs, cultured in vitro. All receptors derive from a human donor in good health.

As regards this clone: One end of the junction varies from germline; a read error may be responsible. This chain connects TRBV5-1 to TRBJ2-2; either TRBD1 or TRBD2 may supply D (5 bases each). There are 15 residues in the CDR3. The V gene's germline CDR1 is SGHRS and CDR2 YFSETQ. The CDR3 DNA is TGCGCCAGCAGCGTAGGGACGGCGAACGCCGGGGAGCTGTTTTTT. It translates to CASSVGTANAGELFF.

J is TRBJ2-5 and V is TRBV19, with TRBD2 matching 7 bases. The length of the CDR3 is 15 residues. The ends lost 3 bases at V and 2 bases at J; junction bases unmatched: 6. Germline CDR1 is LNHDA and CDR2 is SQIVND (reference sequence). CDR3 in amino acids: CASSMGGTAQETQYF. CDR3 DNA: TGTGCCAGTAGTATGGGGGGGACGGCACAAGAGACCCAGTACTTC.

The V gene is TRBV5-1, the J gene TRBJ2-1, with D uncertain. The CDR3 extends over 12 amino acids. Germline CDR1 and CDR2: SGHRS and YFSETQ. V dropped 5 bases and J dropped 5 bases, with 8 bases sitting between them. CDR3: CASSSDHNEQFF. CDR3 DNA sequence: TGCGCCAGCAGTTCAGACCACAATGAGCAGTTCTTC.

The genes are TRBV30 and TRBJ1-3; TRBD1 matches at 7 bases. J lost 3 bases, V lost 0 bases, and 8 bases had no gene match. The CDR3 is made up of 16 amino acids. CDR1 is GTSNPN and CDR2 is SVGIG in the germline V gene (reference sequence). Here the CDR3 reads CAWSVRGGPSGNTIYF. The CDR3 nucleotides are TGTGCCTGGAGTGTACGAGGGGGCCCAAGTGGAAACACCATATATTTT.

J is TRBJ2-2 and V is TRBV10-3; D is perhaps TRBD2 (6 bases). The CDR3 covers 16 residues. Germline assignment: CDR1 ENHRY and CDR2 SYGVKD. V was pared by 8 bases and J by 1 base, with 17 bases between. CDR3 amino acids: CAIQRNMGLNTGELFF. Here the CDR3 DNA reads TGTGCCATCCAACGTAATATGGGACTGAACACCGGGGAGCTGTTTTTT.

This clone was found once. The chain has TRBV30 and TRBJ2-1, with D tentatively TRBD1 or TRBD2 (7 bases each). Germline lookup yields CDR1 GTSNPN and CDR2 SVGIG (reference sequence). This CDR3 is built from 13 residues. Trimming shortened V by 4 bases and J by 3 bases, and 10 bases separated the two germline ends. The CDR3 sequence: CAWKRDSYNEQFF. For the CDR3, the DNA is TGTGCCTGGAAGCGGGACAGCTACAATGAGCAGTTCTTC.

The J gene is TRBJ2-1, the V gene TRBV6-2 or TRBV6-3; D unclear. Trimming removed 4 bases from V and 0 bases from J, with 13 bases in between. The germline gives CDR1 MNHEY, CDR2 SVGEGT. This CDR3 has 16 residues. The CDR3 spells CASSSRVRSSYNEQFF. The CDR3 region has the DNA TGTGCCAGCAGTTCCCGAGTCCGCAGCTCCTACAATGAGCAGTTCTTC.

The CDR3 here is CASIEGYTIYF. The CDR3 nucleotides are TGTGCCAGTATTGAGGGGTACACCATATATTTT. The J gene is TRBJ1-3, the V gene TRBV19; possibly TRBD1 for D (5 bases). Trimming removed 7 bases at V and 8 bases at J, with 9 bases between. This CDR3 has 11 residues. Germline assignment: CDR1 LNHDA and CDR2 SQIVND (reference sequence).

This sequence joins TRBV10-3 and TRBJ2-5; 10 bases are shared with TRBD1. CDR3 length: 14 residues. V shed 4 bases, J shed 5 bases, and the junction held 4 bases outside the gene matches. Per the germline V gene, CDR1 is ENHRY and CDR2 is SYGVKD. The CDR3 nucleotides are TGTGCCATCAGTGCGTCGGACAGGGGGGAGACCCAGTACTTC. This translates into CAISASDRGETQYF.

The rearrangement joins TRBV15 to TRBJ1-1; 10 nucleotides align to TRBD1. The CDR3 runs to 15 residues. J gave up 2 bases and V 3 bases, and 3 bases lay outside the gene matches. From germline, CDR1 is LNHNV and CDR2 YYDKDF (reference sequence). The chain's CDR3 is CATSRRQGANTEAFF. CDR3 DNA sequence: TGTGCCACCAGCAGGAGACAGGGGGCCAACACTGAAGCTTTCTTT.

CDR3 coding DNA: TGTGCCAGCAGCCCGACTGGGGGGGCCTTCTACGAGCAGTACTTC. Amino acids: CASSPTGGAFYEQYF. The chain joins TRBV7-9 to TRBJ2-7; D is perhaps TRBD2 (7 bases). This CDR3 spans 15 amino acids. Deletions cut 5 bases from V and 3 bases from J, with 17 bases between. CDR1 SEHNR and CDR2 FQNEAQ come from the germline V gene (reference sequence).

CDR3 DNA: TGTGCCAGCAGCTTCTTGTCCGCCAACACCTACAATGAGCAGTTCTTC. Translation gives CASSFLSANTYNEQFF. The chain combines TRBV5-8 with TRBJ2-1, with D uncertain. Looked up from germline, CDR1 is SGHTS and CDR2 is YDEGEE. The CDR3 length is 16 residues. V was trimmed by 2 bases and J by 2 bases, leaving 14 bases between them.

The chain recombines TRBV2 with TRBJ2-5, with 9 bases that match TRBD1. The V gene end was trimmed by 4 bases and the J gene end by 2 bases; junction bases not matched to a gene: 5. Germline values: CDR1 SNHLY, CDR2 FYNNEI. The CDR3 spans 15 residues. CDR3 amino acids: CASSAVTGGQETQYF. The CDR3, as DNA: TGTGCCAGCAGTGCGGTGACAGGGGGGCAAGAGACCCAGTACTTC.

This chain connects TRBV7-8 to TRBJ2-7; D could derive from TRBD1 or TRBD2 (7 bases each). Germline V CDR1 and CDR2: SGHVS, FQNEAQ. The V end lost 7 bases, the J end lost 4 bases, and 20 bases lay between the germline ends. The CDR3 runs to 15 residues. The CDR3: CASTLQGGWGYEQYF. CDR3 nucleotide sequence: TGTGCCAGCACTCTGCAGGGGGGGTGGGGATACGAGCAGTACTTC.

V is TRBV12-3 or TRBV12-4 and J is TRBJ1-1; D perhaps matches TRBD1 (5 bases). V dropped 4 bases and J dropped 12 bases, with 15 bases sitting between them. The CDR3 has 12 residues. This chain's CDR3 is CASSSSAWGPFF. In DNA, the CDR3 is TGTGCCAGCAGTTCCTCCGCGTGGGGACCTTTCTTT.

The chain carries TRBV25-1 and TRBJ2-5, with 8 bases matching TRBD1. The CDR3 extends over 14 amino acids. Germline assignment: CDR1 MGHDK and CDR2 SYGVNS. After removal of 3 bases from V and 4 bases from J, the junction contained 4 bases not matched to a gene. CDR3 sequence (DNA): TGTGCCAGCAGTGAGGAGACAGGGGCAGAGACCCAGTACTTC. It translates to CASSEETGAETQYF.

The CDR3: CASSPTGGRETQYF. In DNA, the CDR3 is TGTGCCAGCTCCCCGACAGGGGGCAGAGAGACCCAGTACTTC. This chain joins TRBV18 and TRBJ2-5; 10 nucleotides align to TRBD1. Germline assignment: CDR1 KGHSH and CDR2 LQKENI. There are 14 residues in the CDR3. Trimming at V came to 6 bases and at J to 4 bases, leaving 5 bases not matched to a gene.

The chain combines TRBV12-3 or TRBV12-4 with TRBJ1-5; perhaps TRBD1 as D (5 bases). The CDR3 covers 13 residues. Trimming removed 6 bases at V and 6 bases at J, with 12 bases between. DNA of the CDR3: TGTGCCAGCAGCCCTAGGACACGTCAGCCCCAGCATTTT. It yields the protein CASSPRTRQPQHF.

The table lists this clone with a count of one. The CDR3 coding sequence is TGTGCCAGCAGTGAAAATCGGTTTTTTAGTTCACCCCTCCACTTT. Protein: CASSENRFFSSPLHF. The chain couples TRBV2 to TRBJ1-6; D ambiguous. Trimming stripped 2 bases from V and 9 bases from J, with 14 bases between. The CDR3 runs to 15 residues. CDR1 and CDR2 from the germline V gene are SNHLY and FYNNEI.

This chain uses TRBV21-1 with TRBJ1-1; the DNA was not compared with TRBD1, the D call given in the table. TRBV21-1 has pseudogene status. The length of the CDR3 is 11 residues. Here the CDR3 DNA reads TGTGCCAGCAGTACAGCCCGTGAAGCTTTCTTT. It specifies CASSTAREAFF.

V and J are TRBV11-2 and TRBJ1-1; D is possibly TRBD1 (5 bases). CDR1 is SGHAT and CDR2 is FQNNGV in the germline V gene. The length of the CDR3 is 17 residues. V was clipped by 4 bases and J by 3 bases, with 21 bases between them. CDR3 nucleotide sequence: TGTGCCAGCAGCTATCGCTCAGCAGGGCCCCTCGACACTGAAGCTTTCTTT. This gives the protein CASSYRSAGPLDTEAFF.

This clone was counted only a few times. The rearrangement links TRBV2 to TRBJ2-7; the D gene is possibly TRBD1 (5 bases). Germline V gives CDR1 SNHLY, CDR2 FYNNEI. This CDR3 region has 12 residues. Deletions cut 6 bases from V and 3 bases from J, with 9 bases between. The CDR3 coding sequence is TGTGCCAGCAGGGAGACAGTCTACGAGCAGTACTTC. Protein product: CASRETVYEQYF.

This chain links TRBV27 with TRBJ2-7; 9 bases are shared with TRBD2. The CDR3 runs 15 residues. CDR1 and CDR2 from the germline V gene are MNHEY and SMNVEV (reference sequence). V lost 1 base and J lost 0; bases outside the gene matches: 1. In nucleotides, the CDR3 is TGTGCCAGCAGTTTATATAGCGGGAGCTCCTACGAGCAGTACTTC. Amino acid sequence: CASSLYSGSSYEQYF.

This chain connects TRBV7-9 to TRBJ1-1, with D unresolved. Germline lookup yields CDR1 SEHNR and CDR2 FQNEAQ (reference sequence). Trimming stripped 1 base from V and 6 bases from J, with 18 bases between. The CDR3 is 16 residues long. The CDR3 sequence: CASSLVEGSGSAEAFF. CDR3 nucleotides: TGTGCCAGCAGCTTAGTCGAAGGGTCGGGAAGCGCTGAAGCTTTCTTT.

The genes are TRBV5-1 and TRBJ2-5; 10 bases line up with TRBD2. Germline V gene data show CDR1 as SGHRS and CDR2 as YFSETQ. The J segment lost 5 bases and the V segment lost 0 bases, leaving 7 bases of the junction unmatched. The CDR3 length is 16 residues. Here the CDR3 reads CASSLAASGSKETQYF. CDR3 nucleotides: TGCGCCAGCAGCTTGGCGGCTAGCGGGAGTAAGGAGACCCAGTACTTC. The whole variable domain, remainder taken from reference TRBV5-1 and TRBJ2-5, is KAGVTQTPRYLIKTRGQQVTLSCSPISGHRSVSWYQQTPGQGLQFLFEYFSETQRNKGNFPGRFSGRQFSNSRSEMNVSTLELGDSALYLCASSLAASGSKETQYFGPGTRLLVL.

This clone was recorded once. The chain carries TRBV15 and TRBJ2-1, with D tentatively TRBD2 (5 bases). Trimming cost V 5 bases and J 13 bases, with 12 bases left between them. The CDR3 consists of 11 residues. Germline assignment: CDR1 LNHNV and CDR2 YYDKDF (reference sequence). In DNA form, the CDR3 reads TGTGCCACCAGCGGCCGGGATCTCCAGTTCTTC. Translating it yields CATSGRDLQFF.

CDR3 region: CASSWEGGNVYGYTF. CDR3 DNA: TGTGCCAGCAGTTGGGAGGGGGGCAACGTCTATGGCTACACCTTC. This chain links TRBV27 with TRBJ1-2, with D possibly matching TRBD1 (6 bases). Germline values: CDR1 MNHEY, CDR2 SMNVEV (reference sequence). This CDR3 comprises 15 residues. V lost 4 bases to trimming and J lost 4 bases, with 16 bases between them.

In nucleotides, the CDR3 is TGTGCCAGCAGCCAAGACTCTTCCGGGACAGGGGGAGGCTACACCTTC. This sequence encodes CASSQDSSGTGGGYTF. This chain links TRBV3-1 (or the pseudogene TRBV3-2) with TRBJ1-2; 11 bases are shared with TRBD1. Germline CDR1 is LGHDT and CDR2 is YNNKEL (reference sequence). The CDR3 is made up of 16 amino acids. V gave up 0 bases and J gave up 8 bases; unmatched junction bases: 8.

This clone came up a few times. The chain is built from TRBV4-1 and TRBJ1-1, with 9 bases identical to TRBD1. The CDR3 loop spans 17 amino acids. Looked up from germline, CDR1 is MGHRA and CDR2 is YSYEKL. J gave up 0 bases and V 1 base, and 6 bases lay outside the gene matches. Written as DNA, the CDR3 is TGCGCCAGCAGCCAAGCGGGACAGGGTGTCATGAACACTGAAGCTTTCTTT. Translated: CASSQAGQGVMNTEAFF.

V and J are TRBV10-3 and TRBJ2-7; D not resolved. Trimming left V 6 bases short and J 7 bases short, with 10 bases between. The CDR3 sequence is 11 residues long. Germline lookup yields CDR1 ENHRY and CDR2 SYGVKD. CDR3 residues: CAIRNDGEQYF. DNA for the CDR3: TGTGCCATCAGGAACGACGGGGAGCAGTACTTC.